The T cell receptor beta chain under discussion was sequenced for a study of response to subunit inactivated influenza vaccine. Germline V CDR1 and CDR2: DFQATT, SNEGSKA (reference sequence). CDR3 length: 10 amino acids. V lost 6 bases and J lost 6, with 6 bases in between. TCRdb reprocessed the RT-PCR reads with MiXCR, giving one entry per CDR3 protein. Counted here are 500,000 or so distinct CDR3 sequences, approximately 11% occurring once; the ten biggest clones make up 10% to 15%. This clonotype was picked up a small number of times. This rearrangement joins TRBV20-1 to TRBJ2-1; tentatively, D is TRBD1 (6 bases). The sequencing here drew on PBMCs from blood, taken more than 35 days after vaccination. The sequence was obtained from a man aged 50-60 years who received an inactivated influenza vaccine. This chain's CDR3 is CSAQGNEQFF. The CDR3 bases are TGCAGTGCACAGGGCAATGAGCAGTTCTTC.